The 30 T cell receptor beta chains below all came from one sample that was sequenced in a study of CD8 T cells in ankylosing spondylitis. No antigen is known for these receptors. Study outcomes and limitations: In ankylosing spondylitis blood, a motif of roughly eight highly homologous TCR beta variants appeared characteristic.

TCRdb ran MiXCR on the 5' RACE reads and lists one entry per CDR3 protein. Altogether a few hundred thousand distinct CDR3 sequences are present, approximately 20% being singletons, with the ten largest covering around 16%. The sequencing sample was made of blood, either unsorted or a sorted T cell fraction (not recorded which). The receptors come from a male donor with ankylosing spondylitis.

This clonotype was counted a few times. The chain carries TRBV7-2 and TRBJ2-7; 8 nucleotides agree with TRBD2. Germline CDR1 is SGHTA and CDR2 is FQGNSA. The J segment lost 2 bases and the V segment lost 4 bases, leaving 7 bases of the junction unmatched. This CDR3 has 15 amino acids. The CDR3 nucleotides read TGTGCCAGCAGCTATAGTGGCGGGGGGACCTACGAGCAGTACTTC. This sequence encodes CASSYSGGGTYEQYF.

This clonotype has only a few counts. The chain has TRBV25-1 and TRBJ2-3; tentatively, D is TRBD2 (6 bases). Germline-derived CDR1 and CDR2 are MGHDK and SYGVNS. V was trimmed by 6 bases and J by 2 bases, leaving 21 bases between them. The CDR3 has 17 amino acids. The CDR3 loop reads CASSLFTGGEPTDTQYF. For the CDR3, the DNA is TGTGCCAGCAGCCTCTTCACTGGCGGGGAACCCACAGATACGCAGTATTTT.

This clonotype was seen only a few times. The CDR3 DNA reads TGTGCCAGCAGCGCCAGAGACAGCCCGCTCTTCCCCCTCCACTTT. Its protein product is CASSARDSPLFPLHF. The gene calls are TRBV9 and TRBJ1-6; possibly TRBD1 for D (5 bases). This CDR3 has 15 residues. Trimming left V 3 bases short and J 13 bases short, with 20 bases between. CDR1 SGDLS and CDR2 YYNGEE come from the germline V gene.

This rearrangement joins TRBV12-3 or TRBV12-4 to TRBJ2-1; 9 nucleotides align to TRBD1. Trimming removed 2 bases from V and 7 bases from J; junction bases left unmatched: 9. CDR3 length equals 16 residues. Written as DNA, the CDR3 is TGTGCCAGCAGTTTACCCGGGACAGGGAAAAGAAATGAGCAGTTCTTC. Translating it yields CASSLPGTGKRNEQFF.

Concerning this clonotype itself: Since the CDR3 does not end with the conserved phenylalanine or tryptophan, this likely comes from a read error. The V and J genes are TRBV12-3 or TRBV12-4 and TRBJ1-2, with TRBD1 as a possible D gene (6 bases). CDR3 length: 14 residues. Trimming removed 0 bases from V and 4 bases from J, with 9 bases in between. CDR3 sequence (DNA): TGTGCCAGCAGTTTAGCACAGGGTGGCTATGGCTACACCCTC. It yields the protein CASSLAQGGYGYTL.

This chain links TRBV7-6 with TRBJ2-2; no reliable D call. Trimming cost V 7 bases and J 3 bases, with 12 bases left between them. Germline loops: CDR1 SGHVS, CDR2 FNYEAQ. This CDR3 is built from 14 residues. The CDR3, as DNA: TGTGCCAGCACCACTTACGAGTACACCGGGGAGCTGTTTTTT. Amino acid sequence: CASTTYEYTGELFF.

This clonotype was seen a handful of times. The chain couples TRBV6-5 to TRBJ2-1; 7 bases fit TRBD2. Trimming at V came to 0 bases and at J to 7 bases, leaving 18 bases not matched to a gene. From germline, CDR1 is MNHEY and CDR2 SVGAGI. This CDR3 has 19 amino acids. The CDR3 DNA is TGTGCCAGCAGTTACTCAACTTTAGGACTAGGTCTTTACGGGAATGAGCAGTTCTTC. It specifies CASSYSTLGLGLYGNEQFF.

This rearrangement joins TRBV15 to TRBJ1-5; TRBD1 might be the D (5 bases). The CDR3 totals 21 residues. Per the germline V gene, CDR1 is LNHNV and CDR2 is YYDKDF (reference sequence). V was shortened by 1 base and J by 1 base, with 26 bases between the two germline ends. CDR3 in amino acids: CATSRGRILQGPSQSNQPQHF. The DNA for the CDR3 is TGTGCCACCAGCAGAGGCCGAATTCTGCAGGGTCCTTCGCAAAGCAATCAGCCCCAGCATTTT.

This clonotype was seen a handful of times. This chain connects TRBV29-1 to TRBJ1-1; D is unresolved. The CDR3 is 11 residues long. The V gene's germline CDR1 is SQVTM and CDR2 ANQGSEA. Trimming stripped 3 bases from V and 8 bases from J, with 10 bases between. The CDR3 bases are TGCAGCGTTGATCGGCCGGGGGAAGCTTTCTTT. Protein sequence: CSVDRPGEAFF.

The chain combines TRBV7-8 with TRBJ2-3, with TRBD2 matching over 11 bases. Trimming took 5 bases from V and 1 from J; bases not matched to a gene: 8. This CDR3 spans 17 amino acids. CDR1 and CDR2 (germline): SGHVS, FQNEAQ. CDR3 DNA sequence: TGTGCCAGCAGCGATCTTATTAGCGGGAGGGGCACAGATACGCAGTATTTT. Residues: CASSDLISGRGTDTQYF. Supplemented by reference TRBV7-8 and TRBJ2-3, the full variable domain reads GAGVSQSPRYKVAKRGQDVALRCDPISGHVSLFWYQQALGQGPEFLTYFQNEAQLDKSGLPSDRFFAERPEGSVSTLKIQRTQQEDSAVYLCASSDLISGRGTDTQYFGPGTRLTVL.

V gene TRBV5-1 combines with J gene TRBJ1-1; D possibly corresponds to TRBD1 (5 bases). The CDR3 loop spans 16 amino acids. Trimming pared 0 bases from V and 1 base from J, leaving 13 bases between. CDR1 and CDR2 (germline): SGHRS, YFSETQ. The CDR3 reads CASSLEGNGPNTEAFF. The CDR3 region has the DNA TGCGCCAGCAGCTTGGAGGGGAACGGGCCGAACACTGAAGCTTTCTTT.

This clonotype has just one count. This rearrangement joins TRBV28 to TRBJ1-2, with 9 bases that match TRBD1. The CDR3 runs 17 residues. Germline CDR1 MDHEN, CDR2 SYDVKM. V was pared by 7 bases and J by 3 bases, with 15 bases of the junction left unmatched. The CDR3 loop is CASNLGTGSGVHYGYTF. For the CDR3, the DNA is TGTGCCAGCAACCTGGGGACAGGGTCGGGTGTGCACTATGGCTACACCTTC.

This clonotype was seen a handful of times. The chain couples TRBV15 to TRBJ2-2; a weak D match, TRBD2 (6 bases). Looked up from germline, CDR1 is LNHNV and CDR2 is YYDKDF (reference sequence). The CDR3 extends over 16 amino acids. Trimming pared 1 base from V and 5 bases from J, leaving 14 bases between. The CDR3 protein is CATSRGVSSGTGELFF. For the CDR3, the DNA is TGTGCCACCAGCAGAGGTGTATCGAGCGGGACCGGGGAGCTGTTTTTT.

The rearrangement links TRBV27 to TRBJ2-2, with D possibly being TRBD2 (6 bases). This CDR3 region has 12 residues. Germline values: CDR1 MNHEY, CDR2 SMNVEV (reference sequence). Trimming took off 1 base at V and 15 bases at J, with 12 bases between the two ends. CDR3 in amino acids: CASSLWAGPMFF. CDR3 DNA: TGTGCCAGCAGTTTATGGGCGGGACCTATGTTTTTT.

The chain carries TRBV6-1 and TRBJ2-4; perhaps D is TRBD1 or TRBD2 (6 bases each). The germline V gene has CDR1 MNHNS and CDR2 SASEGT. The CDR3 spans 15 residues. Trimming cost V 5 bases and J 1 base, with 12 bases left between them. The CDR3 DNA is TGTGCCAGCAGTCCCCAGGGGAGGGCCAAAAACATTCAGTACTTC. Protein product: CASSPQGRAKNIQYF.

The chain employs TRBV5-1 and TRBJ2-7; D might be TRBD1 or TRBD2, each matching 6 bases. The germline V gene encodes CDR1 SGHRS and CDR2 YFSETQ. The CDR3 covers 14 residues. V was trimmed by 6 bases and J by 5 bases, leaving 18 bases between them. The CDR3 is CASKRPTGANEQYF. The CDR3 DNA sequence: TGCGCCAGCAAGAGGCCAACGGGGGCCAACGAGCAGTACTTC.

The chain employs TRBV7-2 and TRBJ1-3; tentatively, D is TRBD1 (5 bases). Germline CDR1 SGHTA, CDR2 FQGNSA. V shed 2 bases and J shed 4 bases, with 15 bases lying between them. CDR3 length: 16 amino acids. DNA for the CDR3: TGTGCCAGCAGCTTAAACCAGGGAGCGCGGGGAAACACCATATATTTT. It codes for CASSLNQGARGNTIYF.

The chain has TRBV20-1 and TRBJ2-1; TRBD1 aligns across 9 bases. This CDR3 comprises 14 residues. The ends lost 4 bases at V and 7 bases at J; junction bases unmatched: 8. Germline CDR1 is DFQATT and CDR2 is SNEGSKA (reference sequence). Here the CDR3 reads CSAITGTGLNEQFF. Written as DNA, the CDR3 is TGCAGTGCTATTACCGGGACAGGGTTAAATGAGCAGTTCTTC.

In this sample, this clonotype turned up a few times. The chain carries TRBV18 and TRBJ1-2; 10 bases line up with TRBD1. Trimming cost V 6 bases and J 1 base; bases outside gene matches: 2. The CDR3 extends over 14 amino acids. Germline values: CDR1 KGHSH, CDR2 LQKENI. The CDR3 DNA is TGTGCCAGCTCCGGGACAGGGGTTAACTATGGCTACACCTTC. It specifies CASSGTGVNYGYTF.

This clonotype occurred a few times. V usage is TRBV7-9 and J usage is TRBJ2-1, with TRBD2 matching 7 bases. The germline V gene encodes CDR1 SEHNR and CDR2 FQNEAQ (reference sequence). The CDR3 contains 15 residues. V was pared by 0 bases and J by 7 bases, with 6 bases of the junction left unmatched. DNA for the CDR3: TGTGCCAGCAGCTTAGCTTCGGGAGCGGGGAATGAGCAGTTCTTC. Translating it yields CASSLASGAGNEQFF.

This chain connects TRBV5-1 to TRBJ2-7, with 9 bases lining up with TRBD1. The CDR3 covers 14 residues. Germline CDR1 and CDR2: SGHRS and YFSETQ. V dropped 2 bases and J dropped 5; count of bases not matched to a gene: 5. DNA of the CDR3: TGCGCCAGCAGCTTCCGGGACAGGGTCCACGAGCAGTACTTC. Translating it yields CASSFRDRVHEQYF.

This clonotype was seen only a few times. The chain couples TRBV18 to TRBJ2-7; D unresolved. The CDR3 runs 11 residues. Germline values: CDR1 KGHSH, CDR2 LQKENI. Trimming took off 5 bases at V and 5 bases at J, with 7 bases between the two ends. The CDR3 loop is CASSNYDEQYF. The CDR3 coding sequence is TGTGCCAGCTCAAACTATGACGAGCAGTACTTC.

This clonotype was counted only a few times. This chain joins TRBV9 and TRBJ1-2; D gene unclear. Germline values: CDR1 SGDLS, CDR2 YYNGEE. Trimming left V 2 bases short and J 4 bases short, with 12 bases between. The CDR3 has 14 amino acids. CDR3 protein: CASSVPESPYGYTF. CDR3 bases: TGTGCCAGCAGCGTCCCTGAATCCCCCTATGGCTACACCTTC.

The J gene is TRBJ1-2, the V gene TRBV7-9; D perhaps matches TRBD1 (6 bases). Germline loops: CDR1 SEHNR, CDR2 FQNEAQ (reference sequence). Trimming took 5 bases from V and 3 from J, leaving 13 bases between them. The CDR3 has 14 residues. In DNA, the CDR3 is TGTGCCAGCAGCGTCCTCGGACAGCACTATGGCTACACCTTC. Amino acid sequence: CASSVLGQHYGYTF.

This clonotype was seen many times. The chain has TRBV5-1 and TRBJ1-6; D not resolved. The CDR3 is made up of 15 amino acids. Germline assignment: CDR1 SGHRS and CDR2 YFSETQ. Trimming cost V 0 bases and J 6 bases, with 10 bases left between them. CDR3 protein: CASSLEGSGNSPLHF. CDR3 in DNA: TGCGCCAGCAGCTTGGAGGGTTCGGGTAATTCACCCCTCCACTTT.

This rearrangement joins TRBV5-1 to TRBJ2-2, with a possible D match to TRBD2 (5 bases). Germline V gene data show CDR1 as SGHRS and CDR2 as YFSETQ. V was pared by 6 bases and J by 4 bases, with 16 bases between. The CDR3 contains 15 residues. This CDR3 reads CASTILGPRTGELFF. For the CDR3, the DNA is TGCGCCAGCACCATACTAGGACCCCGCACCGGGGAGCTGTTTTTT.

This clonotype was observed a few times. J is TRBJ2-7 and V is TRBV13; 7 bases map to TRBD2. Germline assignment: CDR1 PRHDT and CDR2 FYEKMQ (reference sequence). The CDR3 spans 15 residues. J was trimmed by 7 bases and V by 1 base; bases with no gene match: 10. The CDR3 loop is CASSLASGVLEEQYF. CDR3 DNA: TGTGCCAGCAGCTTAGCTAGCGGAGTGCTAGAAGAGCAGTACTTC.

The V and J genes are TRBV6-1 and TRBJ1-5; D is perhaps TRBD1 (6 bases). The CDR3 runs to 13 residues. Looked up from germline, CDR1 is MNHNS and CDR2 is SASEGT. Trimming took off 6 bases at V and 5 bases at J, with 11 bases between the two ends. DNA for the CDR3: TGTGCCAGCAGGCGGGGGGCTGATCAGCCCCAGCATTTT. Translation gives CASRRGADQPQHF.

This chain connects TRBV18 to TRBJ2-7, with TRBD2 matching over 9 bases. CDR3 length: 15 residues. Germline V gives CDR1 KGHSH, CDR2 LQKENI. Trimming cost V 1 base and J 2 bases; bases outside gene matches: 3. This CDR3 reads CASSPRAGGTYEQYF. CDR3 coding DNA: TGTGCCAGCTCACCACGGGCGGGAGGGACCTACGAGCAGTACTTC.

In this sample, this clonotype turned up a few times. This chain connects TRBV12-3 or TRBV12-4 to TRBJ2-1; no definite D call. This CDR3 is 14 amino acids long. The ends were cut back, 2 bases at V and 4 bases at J, with 9 bases in the middle. DNA of the CDR3: TGTGCCAGCAGTTTACTGTCCAGATACAATGAGCAGTTCTTC. Amino acids: CASSLLSRYNEQFF.